This TCR beta chain was found in a study of T cells after yellow fever vaccination. TCRdb redid the calling of the 5' RACE reads with MiXCR, one entry per CDR3 protein. Here the sample spans about 240,000 distinct CDR3 sequences, 6.9% being singletons. The CDR3 is 14 amino acids. V was pared by 1 base and J by 2 bases, with 12 bases between. The germline CDR1 and CDR2 sequences are GTSNPN and SVGIG (reference sequence). Overall study results and limits: Most clones from primary vaccination resurfaced after the booster (approximately 97% CD4, approximately 88% CD8). Weaker, the secondary response had a peak occurring faster, on day 5 versus 15.

This clonotype occurred many times. The antigen is not known. V and J are TRBV30 and TRBJ2-7; D gene uncertain. The receptor was derived from a young man who received the YFV17D yellow fever vaccine. Source: CD4+ T cells sorted from PBMCs, taken 15 days after the yellow fever booster vaccination. DNA for the CDR3: TGTGCCTGGAGTGAGGATGCCATGACCTACGAGCAGTACTTC. Residues: CAWSEDAMTYEQYF.